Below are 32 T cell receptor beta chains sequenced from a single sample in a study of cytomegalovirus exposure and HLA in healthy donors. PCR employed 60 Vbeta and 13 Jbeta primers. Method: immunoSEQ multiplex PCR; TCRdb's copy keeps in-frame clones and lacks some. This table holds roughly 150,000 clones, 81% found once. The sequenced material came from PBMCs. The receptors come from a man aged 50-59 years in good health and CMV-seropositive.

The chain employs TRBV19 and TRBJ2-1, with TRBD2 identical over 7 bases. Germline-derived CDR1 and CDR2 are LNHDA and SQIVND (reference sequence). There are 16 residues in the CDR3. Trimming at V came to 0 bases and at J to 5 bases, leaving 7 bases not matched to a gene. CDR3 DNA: TGTGCCAGTAGTATAGAAGCGGGATCAGGCCACAATGAGCAGTTCTTC. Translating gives CASSIEAGSGHNEQFF.

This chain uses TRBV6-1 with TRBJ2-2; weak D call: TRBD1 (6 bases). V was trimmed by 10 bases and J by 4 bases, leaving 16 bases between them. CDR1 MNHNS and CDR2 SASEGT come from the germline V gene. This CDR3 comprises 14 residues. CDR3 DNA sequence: TGTGCCATCCACGAGCAGGGGAGCACCGGGGAGCTGTTTTTT. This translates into CAIHEQGSTGELFF.

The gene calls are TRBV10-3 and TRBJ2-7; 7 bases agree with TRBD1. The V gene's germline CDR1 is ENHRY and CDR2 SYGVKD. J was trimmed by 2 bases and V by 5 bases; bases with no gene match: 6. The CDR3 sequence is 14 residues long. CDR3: CAISPGQFTYEQYF. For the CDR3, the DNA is TGTGCCATCAGTCCGGGACAGTTTACCTACGAGCAGTACTTC.

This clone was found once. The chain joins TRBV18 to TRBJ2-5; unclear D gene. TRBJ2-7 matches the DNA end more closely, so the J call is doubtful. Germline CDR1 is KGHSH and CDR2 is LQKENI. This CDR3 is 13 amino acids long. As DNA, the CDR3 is TGTGCCAGCTCACGAATCGACTTTTACGAGCAGTACTTC. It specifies CASSRIDFYEQYF.

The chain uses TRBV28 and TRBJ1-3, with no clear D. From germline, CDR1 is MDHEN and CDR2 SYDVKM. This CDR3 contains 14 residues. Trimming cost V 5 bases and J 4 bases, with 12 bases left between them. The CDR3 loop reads CASSPRGQGNTIYF. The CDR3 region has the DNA TGTGCCAGCAGTCCCCGAGGGCAGGGAAACACCATATATTTT.

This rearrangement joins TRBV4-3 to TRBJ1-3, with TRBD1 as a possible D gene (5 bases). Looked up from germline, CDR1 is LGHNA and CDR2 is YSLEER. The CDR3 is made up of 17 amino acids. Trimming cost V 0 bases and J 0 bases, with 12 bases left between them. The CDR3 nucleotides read TGCGCCAGCAGCCAAGATCCCGGGGGAGCCTCTGGAAACACCATATATTTT. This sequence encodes CASSQDPGGASGNTIYF.

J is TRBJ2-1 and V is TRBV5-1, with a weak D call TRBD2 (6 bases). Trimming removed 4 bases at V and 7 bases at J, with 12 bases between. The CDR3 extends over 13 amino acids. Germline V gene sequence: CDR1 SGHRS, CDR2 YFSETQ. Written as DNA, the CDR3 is TGCGCCAGCAGCGCGGGGACTTATAATGAGCAGTTCTTC. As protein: CASSAGTYNEQFF. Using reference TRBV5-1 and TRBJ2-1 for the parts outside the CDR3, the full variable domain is KAGVTQTPRYLIKTRGQQVTLSCSPISGHRSVSWYQQTPGQGLQFLFEYFSETQRNKGNFPGRFSGRQFSNSRSEMNVSTLELGDSALYLCASSAGTYNEQFFGPGTRLTVL.

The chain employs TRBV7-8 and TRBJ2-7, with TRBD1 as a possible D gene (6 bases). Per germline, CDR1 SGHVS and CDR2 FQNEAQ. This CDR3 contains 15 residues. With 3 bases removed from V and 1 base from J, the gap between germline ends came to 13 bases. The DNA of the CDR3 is TGTGCCAGCAGCTTCAGGACAGAGGTGTCCTACGAGCAGTACTTC. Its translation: CASSFRTEVSYEQYF. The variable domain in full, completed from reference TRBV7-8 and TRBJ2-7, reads GAGVSQSPRYKVAKRGQDVALRCDPISGHVSLFWYQQALGQGPEFLTYFQNEAQLDKSGLPSDRFFAERPEGSVSTLKIQRTQQEDSAVYLCASSFRTEVSYEQYFGPGTRLTVT.

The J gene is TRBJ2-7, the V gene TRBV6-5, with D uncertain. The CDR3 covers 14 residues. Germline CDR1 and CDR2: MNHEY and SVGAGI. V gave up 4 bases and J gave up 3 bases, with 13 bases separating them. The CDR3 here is CASSSTPNLYEQYF. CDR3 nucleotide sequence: TGTGCCAGCAGTTCGACTCCCAACCTCTACGAGCAGTACTTC.

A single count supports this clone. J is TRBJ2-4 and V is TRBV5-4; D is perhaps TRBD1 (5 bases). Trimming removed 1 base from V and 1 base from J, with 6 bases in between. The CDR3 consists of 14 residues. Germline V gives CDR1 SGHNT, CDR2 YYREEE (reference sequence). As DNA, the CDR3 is TGTGCCAGCAGCTTGAAGGGGGCCAAAAACATTCAGTACTTC. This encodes CASSLKGAKNIQYF.

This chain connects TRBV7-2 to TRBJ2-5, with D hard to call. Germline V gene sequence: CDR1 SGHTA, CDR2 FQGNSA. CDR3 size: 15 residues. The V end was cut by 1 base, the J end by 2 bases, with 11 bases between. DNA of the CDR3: TGTGCCAGCAGCTTAGATCCCACGCGACAAGAGACCCAGTACTTC. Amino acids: CASSLDPTRQETQYF.

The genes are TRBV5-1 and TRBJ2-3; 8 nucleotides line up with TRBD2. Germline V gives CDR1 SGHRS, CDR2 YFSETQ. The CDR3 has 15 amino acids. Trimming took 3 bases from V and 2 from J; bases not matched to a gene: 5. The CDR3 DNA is TGCGCCAGCAGCTCCAGCGGGGGAGCCACAGATACGCAGTATTTT. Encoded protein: CASSSSGGATDTQYF.

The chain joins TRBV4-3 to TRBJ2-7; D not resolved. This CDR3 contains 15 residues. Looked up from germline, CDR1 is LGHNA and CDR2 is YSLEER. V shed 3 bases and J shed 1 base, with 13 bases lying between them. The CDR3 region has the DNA TGCGCCAGCAGCCACCCCGCGGAGCCATCCTACGAGCAGTACTTC. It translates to CASSHPAEPSYEQYF.

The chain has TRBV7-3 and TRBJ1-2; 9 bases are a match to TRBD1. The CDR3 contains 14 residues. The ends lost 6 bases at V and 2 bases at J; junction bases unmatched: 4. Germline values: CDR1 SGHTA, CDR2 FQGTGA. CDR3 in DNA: TGTGCCAGCAGTCCGGACAGGGGAAACTATGGCTACACCTTC. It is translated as CASSPDRGNYGYTF.

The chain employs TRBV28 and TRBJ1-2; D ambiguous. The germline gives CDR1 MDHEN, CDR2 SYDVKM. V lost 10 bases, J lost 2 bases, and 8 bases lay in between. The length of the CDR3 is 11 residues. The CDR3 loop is CATLVNYGYTF. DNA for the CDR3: TGTGCCACCCTAGTCAACTATGGCTACACCTTC.

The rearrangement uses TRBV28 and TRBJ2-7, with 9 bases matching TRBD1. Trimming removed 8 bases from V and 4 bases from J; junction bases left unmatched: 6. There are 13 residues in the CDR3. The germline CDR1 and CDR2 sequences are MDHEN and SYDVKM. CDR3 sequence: CASRDRDLYEQYF. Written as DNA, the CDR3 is TGTGCCAGCCGGGACAGGGATCTGTACGAGCAGTACTTC.

The CDR3 region has the DNA TGTGCCAGCAGCTTTCCCGGACTAGCGGGGCCAGATACGCAGTATTTT. Protein product: CASSFPGLAGPDTQYF. This sequence joins TRBV5-4 and TRBJ2-3, with 12 nucleotides matching TRBD2. Germline lookup yields CDR1 SGHNT and CDR2 YYREEE (reference sequence). V gave up 2 bases and J gave up 4 bases; unmatched junction bases: 5. The CDR3 contains 16 residues.

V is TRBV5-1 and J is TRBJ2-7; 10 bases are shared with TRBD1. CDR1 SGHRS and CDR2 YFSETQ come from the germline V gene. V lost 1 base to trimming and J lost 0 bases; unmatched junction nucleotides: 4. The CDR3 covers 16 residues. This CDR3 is CASSLLGTGVSYEQYF. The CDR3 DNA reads TGCGCCAGCAGCTTGTTGGGGACAGGGGTCTCCTACGAGCAGTACTTC.

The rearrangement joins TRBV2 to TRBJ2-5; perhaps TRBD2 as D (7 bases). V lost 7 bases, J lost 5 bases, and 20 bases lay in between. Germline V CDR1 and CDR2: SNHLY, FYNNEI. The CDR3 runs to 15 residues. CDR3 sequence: CASTSEGGLRETQYF. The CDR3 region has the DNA TGTGCCAGCACTAGCGAGGGGGGGCTGAGGGAGACCCAGTACTTC.

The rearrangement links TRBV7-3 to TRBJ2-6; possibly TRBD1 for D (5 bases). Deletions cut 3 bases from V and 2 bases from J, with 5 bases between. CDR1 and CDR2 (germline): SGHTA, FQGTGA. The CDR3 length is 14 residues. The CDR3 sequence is CASSLGPGANVLTF. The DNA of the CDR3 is TGTGCCAGCAGCTTGGGGCCTGGGGCCAACGTCCTGACTTTC.

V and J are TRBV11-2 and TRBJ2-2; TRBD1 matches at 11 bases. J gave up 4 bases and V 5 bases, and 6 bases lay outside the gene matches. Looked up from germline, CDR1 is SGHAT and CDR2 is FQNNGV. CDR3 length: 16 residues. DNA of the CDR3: TGTGCCAGCAGCCATCCGGGACAGGGGGTCACCGGGGAGCTGTTTTTT. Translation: CASSHPGQGVTGELFF.

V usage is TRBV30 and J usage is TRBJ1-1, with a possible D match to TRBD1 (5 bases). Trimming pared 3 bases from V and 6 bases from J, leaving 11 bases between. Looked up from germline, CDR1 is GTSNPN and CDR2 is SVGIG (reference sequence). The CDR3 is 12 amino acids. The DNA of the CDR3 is TGTGCCTGGAGCTCCCAAGGGGCTGAAGCTTTCTTT. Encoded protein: CAWSSQGAEAFF.

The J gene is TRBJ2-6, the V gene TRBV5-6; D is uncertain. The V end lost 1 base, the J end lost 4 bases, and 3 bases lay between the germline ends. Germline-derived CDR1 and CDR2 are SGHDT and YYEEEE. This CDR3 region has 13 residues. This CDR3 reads CASSLSGANVLTF. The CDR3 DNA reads TGTGCCAGCAGCTTGTCGGGGGCCAACGTCCTGACTTTC. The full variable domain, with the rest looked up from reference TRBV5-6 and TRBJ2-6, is DAGVTQSPTHLIKTRGQQVTLRCSPKSGHDTVSWYQQALGQGPQFIFQYYEEEERQRGNFPDRFSGHQFPNYSSELNVNALLLGDSALYLCASSLSGANVLTFGAGSRLTVL.

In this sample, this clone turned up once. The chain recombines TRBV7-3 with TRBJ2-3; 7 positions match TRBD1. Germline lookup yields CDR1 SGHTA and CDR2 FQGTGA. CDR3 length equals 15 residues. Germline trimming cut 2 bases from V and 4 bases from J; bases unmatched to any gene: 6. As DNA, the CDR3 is TGTGCCAGCAGCTTACGGACAGGCAAGGCAGATACGCAGTATTTT. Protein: CASSLRTGKADTQYF.

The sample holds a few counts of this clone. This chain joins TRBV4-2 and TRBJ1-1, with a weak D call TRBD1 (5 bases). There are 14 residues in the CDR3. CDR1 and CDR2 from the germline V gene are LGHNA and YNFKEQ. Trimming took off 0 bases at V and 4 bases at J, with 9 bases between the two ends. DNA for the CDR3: TGTGCCAGCAGCCAAGAGGGGCTCGGCACTGAAGCTTTCTTT. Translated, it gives CASSQEGLGTEAFF.

In DNA form, the CDR3 reads TGTGCCAGCAGCCGGGGACAGATCAATGAGCAGTTCTTC. It encodes CASSRGQINEQFF. The chain carries TRBV11-2 and TRBJ2-1, with TRBD1 matching over 7 bases. Germline V gene data show CDR1 as SGHAT and CDR2 as FQNNGV. CDR3 length equals 13 residues. V was clipped by 5 bases and J by 6 bases; unmatched bases: 4.

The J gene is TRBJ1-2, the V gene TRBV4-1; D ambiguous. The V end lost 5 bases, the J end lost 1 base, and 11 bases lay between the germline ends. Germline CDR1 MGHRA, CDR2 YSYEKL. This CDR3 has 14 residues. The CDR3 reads CASSSSRINYGYTF. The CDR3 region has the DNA TGCGCCAGCAGCTCGAGCAGGATTAACTATGGCTACACCTTC.

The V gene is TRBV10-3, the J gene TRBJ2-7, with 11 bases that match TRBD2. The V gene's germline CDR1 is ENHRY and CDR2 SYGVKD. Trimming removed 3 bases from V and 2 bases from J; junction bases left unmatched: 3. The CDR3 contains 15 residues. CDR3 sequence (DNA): TGTGCCATCAGTGACTTAGCGGGAGGGCCCTACGAGCAGTACTTC. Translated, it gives CAISDLAGGPYEQYF.

The CDR3 DNA sequence: TGTGCCAGCAGCTCCAGACAGACCAATTCACCCCTCCACTTT. The encoded protein is CASSSRQTNSPLHF. The V and J genes are TRBV7-8 and TRBJ1-6, with D tentatively TRBD1 (5 bases). The V end was cut by 4 bases, the J end by 7 bases, with 11 bases between. Looked up from germline, CDR1 is SGHVS and CDR2 is FQNEAQ. The CDR3 sequence is 14 residues long.

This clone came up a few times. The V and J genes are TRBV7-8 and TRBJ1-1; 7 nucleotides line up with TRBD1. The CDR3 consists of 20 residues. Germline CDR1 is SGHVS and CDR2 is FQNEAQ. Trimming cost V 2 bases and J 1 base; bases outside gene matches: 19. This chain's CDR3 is CASSLNGIGGQIRWNTEAFF. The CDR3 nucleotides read TGTGCCAGCAGCTTAAATGGGATTGGGGGACAGATTAGATGGAACACTGAAGCTTTCTTT. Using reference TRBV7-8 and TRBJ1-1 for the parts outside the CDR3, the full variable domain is GAGVSQSPRYKVAKRGQDVALRCDPISGHVSLFWYQQALGQGPEFLTYFQNEAQLDKSGLPSDRFFAERPEGSVSTLKIQRTQQEDSAVYLCASSLNGIGGQIRWNTEAFFGQGTRLTVV.

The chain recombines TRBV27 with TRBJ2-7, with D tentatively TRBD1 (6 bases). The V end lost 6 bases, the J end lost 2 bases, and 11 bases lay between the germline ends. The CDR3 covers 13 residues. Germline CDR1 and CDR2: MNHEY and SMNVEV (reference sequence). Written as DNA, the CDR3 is TGTGCCAGCAGGACACAGGGTACCTACGAGCAGTACTTC. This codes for CASRTQGTYEQYF.

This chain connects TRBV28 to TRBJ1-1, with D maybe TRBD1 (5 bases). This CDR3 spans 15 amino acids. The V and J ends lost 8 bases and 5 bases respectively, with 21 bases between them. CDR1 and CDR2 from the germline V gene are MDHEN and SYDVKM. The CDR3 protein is CASSWGGNIGTEAFF. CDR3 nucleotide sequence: TGTGCCAGCTCCTGGGGGGGGAACATCGGTACTGAAGCTTTCTTT.